These 26 T cell receptor beta chains originate from one sample sequenced in a study of blood T cell repertoires in COVID-19. Sequenced by immunoSEQ multiplex PCR; TCRdb stores in-frame clones only, minus some. The sample consists of about 74,000 clones, approximately 85% of them appearing once. Sequencing was done on a sample of peripheral blood. These receptors were obtained from a man aged 65 to 79 with acute or convalescent COVID-19.

The rearrangement joins TRBV28 to TRBJ1-5, with 8 bases matching TRBD1. The ends lost 4 bases at V and 0 bases at J; junction bases unmatched: 5. The CDR3 spans 16 residues. The V gene's germline CDR1 is MDHEN and CDR2 SYDVKM. CDR3: CASSSRTGTSNQPQHF. The CDR3 DNA follows: TGTGCCAGCAGTTCGAGGACAGGGACTAGCAATCAGCCCCAGCATTTT.

V usage is TRBV5-1 and J usage is TRBJ1-1, with D hard to call. Germline CDR1 and CDR2: SGHRS and YFSETQ. Deletions cut 4 bases from V and 5 bases from J, with 15 bases between. CDR3 length: 14 amino acids. CDR3 nucleotides: TGCGCCAGCAGCCCCCAAGGAGGGAGAACTGAAGCTTTCTTT. Amino acid sequence: CASSPQGGRTEAFF.

The chain links TRBV6-5 to TRBJ2-1; D perhaps matches TRBD2 (5 bases). Germline V gives CDR1 MNHEY, CDR2 SVGAGI. CDR3 length: 14 amino acids. The V end was cut by 6 bases, the J end by 6 bases, with 15 bases between. DNA of the CDR3: TGTGCCAGCAGCCGGGAATCCAGTTCCAATGAGCAGTTCTTC. Encoded protein: CASSRESSSNEQFF.

The gene calls are TRBV19 and TRBJ1-4, with D unclear. Between the trimmed V and J ends, which lost 3 bases and 1 base, there was a span of 6 bases. The CDR3 is 14 residues long. Germline lookup yields CDR1 LNHDA and CDR2 SQIVND (reference sequence). CDR3 residues: CASSIGETNEKLFF. For the CDR3, the DNA is TGTGCCAGTAGTATCGGGGAAACTAATGAAAAACTGTTTTTT.

The chain uses TRBV6-5 and TRBJ1-3; no firm D call. Looked up from germline, CDR1 is MNHEY and CDR2 is SVGAGI. V was clipped by 4 bases and J by 0 bases, with 7 bases between them. This CDR3 region has 14 residues. CDR3 nucleotide sequence: TGTGCCAGCAGTTTTAAGAGCTCTGGAAACACCATATATTTT. It is translated as CASSFKSSGNTIYF.

The rearrangement uses TRBV5-4 and TRBJ2-7; 8 bases agree with TRBD2. Germline CDR1 and CDR2: SGHNT and YYREEE (reference sequence). The J segment lost 2 bases and the V segment lost 0 bases, leaving 1 base of the junction unmatched. The CDR3 totals 14 residues. The CDR3 spells CASSLELAAYEQYF. Written as DNA, the CDR3 is TGTGCCAGCAGCTTGGAACTAGCGGCCTACGAGCAGTACTTC.

The V and J genes are TRBV15 and TRBJ2-7; 7 positions match TRBD1. Germline CDR1 reads LNHNV; CDR2 reads YYDKDF (reference sequence). V was pared by 4 bases and J by 0 bases, with 6 bases of the junction left unmatched. The CDR3 is made up of 15 amino acids. CDR3 region: CATSKEQGSSYEQYF. The DNA of the CDR3 is TGTGCCACCAGCAAAGAACAGGGGAGCTCCTACGAGCAGTACTTC.

This clone has a count of ten or more. The genes are TRBV10-3 and TRBJ2-7, with D unresolved. Per the germline V gene, CDR1 is ENHRY and CDR2 is SYGVKD. V was pared by 6 bases and J by 2 bases, with 17 bases between. The CDR3 has 15 amino acids. CDR3 protein: CAISPAGWSPYEQYF. CDR3 coding DNA: TGTGCCATCAGCCCCGCTGGGTGGAGTCCCTACGAGCAGTACTTC.

The chain employs TRBV28 and TRBJ1-3, with 8 bases that match TRBD1. The trim removed 5 bases at V and 4 bases at J, leaving 7 bases unmatched. CDR1 and CDR2 from the germline V gene are MDHEN and SYDVKM. The CDR3 length is 15 residues. CDR3 coding DNA: TGTGCCAGCAGTGTCCAGGGGGCGGGAGGAAACACCATATATTTT. It translates to CASSVQGAGGNTIYF.

V gene TRBV19 combines with J gene TRBJ2-7; possible D gene TRBD2, 5 bases. Trimming removed 4 bases at V and 2 bases at J, with 9 bases between. Germline CDR1 LNHDA, CDR2 SQIVND (reference sequence). The CDR3 is 13 amino acids. The CDR3, as DNA: TGTGCCAGTAGTACCAGCGGAGCCTACGAGCAGTACTTC. It yields the protein CASSTSGAYEQYF.

This chain uses TRBV6-5 with TRBJ1-5; no clear D gene. Germline lookup yields CDR1 MNHEY and CDR2 SVGAGI. The ends were cut back, 5 bases at V and 0 bases at J, with 8 bases in the middle. This CDR3 is built from 14 residues. CDR3 amino acids: CASSPRYSNQPQHF. The CDR3 DNA follows: TGTGCCAGCAGTCCGAGATATAGCAATCAGCCCCAGCATTTT.

The sample holds a few counts of this clone. The V and J genes are TRBV28 and TRBJ1-5; D gene uncertain. The CDR3 has 12 amino acids. Trimming took off 7 bases at V and 4 bases at J, with 8 bases between the two ends. CDR1 and CDR2 from the germline V gene are MDHEN and SYDVKM. CDR3 DNA: TGTGCCAGCAATGTCGTAAATCAGCCCCAGCATTTT. It translates to CASNVVNQPQHF.

This chain joins TRBV5-1 and TRBJ2-5, with TRBD1 identical over 7 bases. Germline CDR1 and CDR2: SGHRS and YFSETQ. The trim removed 4 bases at V and 0 bases at J, leaving 6 bases unmatched. The CDR3 length is 15 residues. The CDR3 here is CASSPSTGNQETQYF. The CDR3, as DNA: TGCGCCAGCAGCCCCTCGACAGGGAACCAAGAGACCCAGTACTTC.

This rearrangement joins TRBV6-1 to TRBJ1-1, with 8 positions matching TRBD1. With 10 bases clipped from V and 6 bases from J, the junction kept 7 bases outside the gene matches. Per the germline V gene, CDR1 is MNHNS and CDR2 is SASEGT. The CDR3 is made up of 12 amino acids. Here the CDR3 DNA reads TGTGCCACAGACAGGGGAAGTCCTGAAGCTTTCTTT. Translation gives CATDRGSPEAFF.

The sample holds many counts of this clone. V is TRBV19 and J is TRBJ1-5; perhaps TRBD1 as D (5 bases). V lost 3 bases and J 0 bases, leaving 15 bases between the germline ends. The CDR3 contains 17 residues. The germline gives CDR1 LNHDA, CDR2 SQIVND (reference sequence). CDR3 sequence reads: CASSMRDSGYSNQPQHF. The CDR3 DNA sequence: TGTGCCAGTAGTATGCGGGACTCGGGTTATAGCAATCAGCCCCAGCATTTT.

This sequence joins TRBV7-3 and TRBJ2-7; tentative D call: TRBD2 (5 bases). V was pared by 0 bases and J by 5 bases, with 8 bases between. Germline CDR1 SGHTA, CDR2 FQGTGA. This CDR3 contains 13 residues. In DNA form, the CDR3 reads TGTGCCAGCAGCTTAACGATTAGCGACGAGCAGTACTTC. This sequence encodes CASSLTISDEQYF.

V and J are TRBV28 and TRBJ2-7; a weak D match, TRBD1 (6 bases). The V and J ends lost 6 bases and 4 bases respectively, with 19 bases between them. This CDR3 has 15 amino acids. Germline loops: CDR1 MDHEN, CDR2 SYDVKM. In DNA, the CDR3 is TGTGCCAGCAGACCCGCACAGGGATCGGAGTACGAGCAGTACTTC. This encodes CASRPAQGSEYEQYF.

The CDR3 DNA sequence: TGTGCCAGCAGCTTTCTAGTAGGGAACACCGGGGAGCTGTTTTTT. Protein: CASSFLVGNTGELFF. The chain uses TRBV5-4 and TRBJ2-2; D is unclear. Looked up from germline, CDR1 is SGHNT and CDR2 is YYREEE (reference sequence). V was shortened by 2 bases and J by 1 base, with 9 bases between the two germline ends. This CDR3 region has 15 residues.

CDR3 coding DNA: TGTGCCAGCTCACCACTGGCTAGCGGGGGGGCCACAGATACGCAGTATTTT. Its protein is CASSPLASGGATDTQYF. This chain uses TRBV18 with TRBJ2-3; 12 nucleotides align to TRBD2. With V trimmed by 1 base and J by 2 bases, 4 bases remained unmatched. The CDR3 totals 17 residues. Germline V CDR1 and CDR2: KGHSH, LQKENI.

V usage is TRBV5-4 and J usage is TRBJ2-7; tentatively, D is TRBD2 (6 bases). CDR1 and CDR2 (germline): SGHNT, YYREEE (reference sequence). The V and J ends lost 1 base and 2 bases respectively, with 10 bases between them. The CDR3 consists of 14 residues. The CDR3 loop is CASSLRGAPYEQYF. For the CDR3, the DNA is TGTGCCAGCAGCTTGCGCGGGGCCCCCTACGAGCAGTACTTC.

CDR3 region: CASSQAGEGHYNEQFF. In nucleotides, the CDR3 is TGCGCCAGCAGCCAAGCGGGAGAGGGCCACTACAATGAGCAGTTCTTC. This chain links TRBV4-1 with TRBJ2-1; TRBD2 is a possible D gene (6 bases). The CDR3 sequence is 16 residues long. V gave up 1 base and J gave up 3 bases, with 13 bases separating them. The germline V gene has CDR1 MGHRA and CDR2 YSYEKL.

The chain combines TRBV11-2 with TRBJ2-7, with TRBD2 as a possible D gene (6 bases). V was shortened by 5 bases and J by 1 base, with 15 bases between the two germline ends. The CDR3 spans 15 residues. Germline CDR1 SGHAT, CDR2 FQNNGV. The CDR3 nucleotides read TGTGCCAGCAGCCAGTGGGGGGTTACTTCCTACGAGCAGTACTTC. It is translated as CASSQWGVTSYEQYF.

The chain joins TRBV9 to TRBJ1-2, with no clear D. Germline V gene sequence: CDR1 SGDLS, CDR2 YYNGEE. The CDR3 is 16 amino acids. V lost 1 base and J lost 8, with 21 bases in between. The chain's CDR3 is CASSVSTKGYGEGYTF. In DNA form, the CDR3 reads TGTGCCAGCAGCGTATCTACGAAAGGATACGGGGAGGGCTACACCTTC.

J is TRBJ2-7 and V is TRBV6-5; 12 nucleotides agree with TRBD2. The length of the CDR3 is 15 residues. Trimming removed 8 bases from V and 3 bases from J; junction bases left unmatched: 8. Germline lookup yields CDR1 MNHEY and CDR2 SVGAGI. Here the CDR3 reads CASSNPGLAGYEQYF. CDR3 coding DNA: TGTGCCAGCTCAAACCCGGGACTAGCGGGCTACGAGCAGTACTTC.

The rearrangement uses TRBV7-2 and TRBJ1-3; D is possibly TRBD1 (5 bases). CDR1 and CDR2 (germline): SGHTA, FQGNSA. Between the trimmed V and J ends, which lost 6 bases and 6 bases, there was a span of 15 bases. The CDR3 has 14 residues. The CDR3 region is CASRAAGGTNTIYF. The CDR3 bases are TGTGCCAGCAGAGCAGCGGGGGGGACAAACACCATATATTTT. The entire variable domain, with the rest obtained from reference TRBV7-2 and TRBJ1-3, is as follows: GAGVSQSPSNKVTEKGKDVELRCDPISGHTALYWYRQSLGQGLEFLIYFQGNSAPDKSGLPSDRFSAERTGGSVSTLTIQRTQQEDSAVYLCASRAAGGTNTIYFGEGSWLTVV.

The chain is built from TRBV7-9 and TRBJ1-2; tentative D call: TRBD1 (5 bases). Trimming stripped 3 bases from V and 1 base from J, with 6 bases between. Germline V gives CDR1 SEHNR, CDR2 FQNEAQ (reference sequence). CDR3 length: 13 amino acids. The CDR3 loop reads CASSFGGNYGYTF. The CDR3 DNA sequence: TGTGCCAGCAGCTTCGGGGGTAACTATGGCTACACCTTC. The whole variable domain, remainder taken from reference TRBV7-9 and TRBJ1-2, is DTGVSQNPRHKITKRGQNVTFRCDPISEHNRLYWYRQTLGQGPEFLTYFQNEAQLEKSRLLSDRFSAERPKGSFSTLEIQRTEQGDSAMYLCASSFGGNYGYTFGSGTRLTVV.